The 22 T cell receptor beta chains below come from one sample, sequenced in a study of blood T cells in healthy people across ages. Primed by a sample-barcoded 5' primer and a J-beta primer mix, a second PCR proceeded for about 6 to 11 cycles. TCRdb used MiXCR to reprocess the 5' RACE reads, holding one entry per CDR3 protein. The profile shows about 630,000 distinct CDR3 sequences, around 21% of them singletons. Sequencing was carried out using blood. These receptors were obtained from a man aged 65-85 years in good health.

The CDR3 DNA is TGCAGTGCTATAACCCGGGACAGGTCTGGAAACACCATATATTTT. The encoded protein is CSAITRDRSGNTIYF. The chain recombines TRBV20-1 with TRBJ1-3, with 8 bases fitting TRBD1. V was clipped by 4 bases and J by 1 base; unmatched bases: 6. This CDR3 is built from 15 residues. Germline CDR1 reads DFQATT; CDR2 reads SNEGSKA (reference sequence).

This clonotype has more than one count but fewer than ten. V gene TRBV5-1 combines with J gene TRBJ2-1; D is unresolved. Per the germline V gene, CDR1 is SGHRS and CDR2 is YFSETQ. Trimming left V 0 bases short and J 5 bases short, with 12 bases between. The CDR3 runs 15 residues. The CDR3 DNA follows: TGCGCCAGCAGCTTGGACAACGGACGACACAATGAGCAGTTCTTC. Protein product: CASSLDNGRHNEQFF. Full variable domain (outside the CDR3, taken from reference TRBV5-1 and TRBJ2-1): KAGVTQTPRYLIKTRGQQVTLSCSPISGHRSVSWYQQTPGQGLQFLFEYFSETQRNKGNFPGRFSGRQFSNSRSEMNVSTLELGDSALYLCASSLDNGRHNEQFFGPGTRLTVL.

Here the CDR3 reads CASSESISGNGYTF. The CDR3 DNA follows: TGTGCCAGCAGTGAATCAATCAGCGGGAATGGCTACACCTTC. V is TRBV2 and J is TRBJ1-2; D is unresolved. CDR1 is SNHLY and CDR2 is FYNNEI in the germline V gene. This CDR3 region has 14 residues. V lost 2 bases to trimming and J lost 6 bases, with 13 bases between them. The variable domain in full, with the rest retrieved from reference TRBV2 and TRBJ1-2, is EPEVTQTPSHQVTQMGQEVILRCVPISNHLYFYWYRQILGQKVEFLVSFYNNEISEKSEIFDDQFSVERPDGSNFTLKIRSTKLEDSAMYFCASSESISGNGYTFGSGTRLTVV.

This clonotype was detected only a few times. The CDR3 sequence: CASSLWGVGNQPQHF. The CDR3 nucleotides are TGTGCCAGCAGCTTATGGGGGGTGGGGAATCAGCCCCAGCATTTT. The chain joins TRBV7-2 to TRBJ1-5, with D perhaps TRBD1 (5 bases). The V gene's germline CDR1 is SGHTA and CDR2 FQGNSA. The V end was cut by 2 bases, the J end by 4 bases, with 12 bases between. This CDR3 is built from 15 residues.

The chain recombines TRBV5-1 with TRBJ2-1; D call uncertain. The CDR3 has 12 amino acids. The V end lost 6 bases, the J end lost 6 bases, and 10 bases lay between the germline ends. Germline assignment: CDR1 SGHRS and CDR2 YFSETQ. CDR3 nucleotide sequence: TGCGCCAGCAACTCCGCTAGCAATGAGCAGTTCTTC. The encoded protein is CASNSASNEQFF.

In its sample, this clonotype was seen many times. This chain connects TRBV7-2 to TRBJ2-7, with unresolved D. CDR1 and CDR2 (germline): SGHTA, FQGNSA. The CDR3 runs to 11 residues. Trimming cost V 8 bases and J 4 bases, with 9 bases left between them. The CDR3 nucleotides are TGTGCCAGCTCGTTCCTGTACGAGCAGTACTTC. Amino acids: CASSFLYEQYF.

With respect to this clonotype: One end of the junction is discordant with germline, which a read error may explain. The rearrangement links TRBV9 to TRBJ2-1; 8 positions agree with TRBD2. CDR1 is SGDLS, CDR2 YYNGEE, per germline. The CDR3 is made up of 15 amino acids. CDR3: CASNVQAGEYNEQFF. The CDR3, as DNA: TGTGCCAGCAACGTACAAGCGGGAGAATACAATGAGCAGTTCTTC.

V usage is TRBV5-1 and J usage is TRBJ2-5; D call uncertain. The DNA matches TRBJ2-7 better at its end, which makes the J call doubtful. CDR1 is SGHRS, CDR2 YFSETQ, per germline. The CDR3 totals 14 residues. In DNA form, the CDR3 reads TGCGCCAGCAGCTTGATCAGCTTCGGGTACGAGCAGTACTTC. This codes for CASSLISFGYEQYF.

The genes are TRBV20-1 and TRBJ1-3; tentative D call: TRBD1 (6 bases). Per the germline V gene, CDR1 is DFQATT and CDR2 is SNEGSKA (reference sequence). V was cut by 0 bases and J by 0 bases, with 12 bases left in between. The CDR3 totals 16 residues. The CDR3 DNA is TGCAGTGCTAGAGATCAGGGGTTCAGCTCTGGAAACACCATATATTTT. Its translation is CSARDQGFSSGNTIYF.

This sequence joins TRBV5-1 and TRBJ2-5; D gene ambiguous. The CDR3 loop spans 15 amino acids. With 0 bases removed from V and 3 bases from J, the gap between germline ends came to 12 bases. Germline loops: CDR1 SGHRS, CDR2 YFSETQ. CDR3 residues: CASSLALFVEETQYF. The CDR3 nucleotides read TGCGCCAGCAGCTTGGCCCTTTTCGTAGAAGAGACCCAGTACTTC. The full variable domain, rest sourced from reference TRBV5-1 and TRBJ2-5, is KAGVTQTPRYLIKTRGQQVTLSCSPISGHRSVSWYQQTPGQGLQFLFEYFSETQRNKGNFPGRFSGRQFSNSRSEMNVSTLELGDSALYLCASSLALFVEETQYFGPGTRLLVL.

This chain joins TRBV29-1 and TRBJ2-5, with no clear D. The CDR3 length is 13 residues. Germline V gives CDR1 SQVTM, CDR2 ANQGSEA. Trimming stripped 2 bases from V and 1 base from J, with 8 bases between. CDR3 sequence reads: CSVEQRLQETQYF. The CDR3 DNA reads as TGCAGCGTTGAACAACGGCTCCAAGAGACCCAGTACTTC.

This sequence joins TRBV7-9 and TRBJ1-2; no clear D. V lost 5 bases, J lost 6 bases, and 16 bases lay in between. The CDR3 extends over 14 amino acids. The germline gives CDR1 SEHNR, CDR2 FQNEAQ (reference sequence). The CDR3 here is CASSRGWEIDGYTF. The CDR3 DNA sequence: TGTGCCAGCAGCAGAGGTTGGGAGATTGATGGCTACACCTTC.

This clonotype showed up many times. This chain joins TRBV6-2 or TRBV6-3 and TRBJ2-3; 10 bases are shared with TRBD2. This CDR3 contains 16 residues. V was pared by 2 bases and J by 1 base, with 3 bases of the junction left unmatched. Germline values: CDR1 MNHEY, CDR2 SVGEGT. The CDR3, as DNA: TGTGCCAGCAGTTACCGAGGACTAGCGGGCACAGATACGCAGTATTTT. Its protein product is CASSYRGLAGTDTQYF.

This clonotype has just a few counts. The chain carries TRBV7-3 and TRBJ2-3; no clear D. This CDR3 has 14 amino acids. CDR1 SGHTA and CDR2 FQGTGA come from the germline V gene. V shed 5 bases and J shed 3 bases, with 12 bases lying between them. The CDR3 nucleotides are TGTGCCAGCAGCCCCCCGGGCCCTACAGATACGCAGTATTTT. This sequence encodes CASSPPGPTDTQYF.

This clonotype was seen ten or more times. This chain connects TRBV20-1 to TRBJ2-5; D is ambiguous. V was cut by 0 bases and J by 5 bases, with 4 bases left in between. The CDR3 covers 11 residues. The germline V gene encodes CDR1 DFQATT and CDR2 SNEGSKA (reference sequence). CDR3 in amino acids: CSARDVETQYF. In nucleotides, the CDR3 is TGCAGTGCTAGAGATGTTGAGACCCAGTACTTC.

In its sample, this clonotype was seen once. The chain carries TRBV20-1 and TRBJ2-7; 8 nucleotides align to TRBD2. The CDR3 length is 14 residues. Germline CDR1 is DFQATT and CDR2 is SNEGSKA (reference sequence). The V segment lost 6 bases and the J segment 0 bases; nucleotides outside the gene matches: 7. CDR3 residues: CSAPLSGSSYEQYF. The CDR3 DNA follows: TGCAGTGCCCCACTCAGCGGGAGCTCCTACGAGCAGTACTTC.

This clonotype showed up many times. The chain is built from TRBV4-1 and TRBJ1-3, with unresolved D. Trimming left V 1 base short and J 0 bases short, with 4 bases between. The germline V gene encodes CDR1 MGHRA and CDR2 YSYEKL. The CDR3 loop spans 14 amino acids. This CDR3 reads CASSQVISGNTIYF. CDR3 DNA: TGCGCCAGCAGCCAAGTCATCTCTGGAAACACCATATATTTT.

The chain employs TRBV20-1 and TRBJ1-2; D not certain. From germline, CDR1 is DFQATT and CDR2 SNEGSKA (reference sequence). V lost 3 bases and J 0 bases, leaving 5 bases between the germline ends. The CDR3 length is 12 residues. The CDR3 nucleotides read TGCAGTGCTAGCTACTCTAACTATGGCTACACCTTC. As protein: CSASYSNYGYTF.

This clonotype was detected only a few times. Given a much more abundant clone one base away, this may be a read error. The rearrangement uses TRBV29-1 and TRBJ2-3, with 9 positions matching TRBD1. Germline V gives CDR1 SQVTM, CDR2 ANQGSEA. With V trimmed by 4 bases and J by 4 bases, 24 bases remained unmatched. The CDR3 spans 20 residues. The CDR3 region is CSVASLHAGTGRGGPDTQYF. Here the CDR3 DNA reads TGCAGCGTTGCGTCCCTGCATGCGGGGACAGGGAGGGGGGGGCCAGATACGCAGTATTTT.

This clonotype was detected a few times. The V call is TRBV5-1, the J call TRBJ2-1; TRBD1 or TRBD2 may be the D gene (6 bases each). V gave up 2 bases and J gave up 7 bases, with 16 bases separating them. The germline V gene has CDR1 SGHRS and CDR2 YFSETQ. The CDR3 is 15 amino acids. CDR3 nucleotides: TGCGCCAGCAGCTTTGGAGGGGGGCTCGGGAATGAGCAGTTCTTC. This gives the protein CASSFGGGLGNEQFF.

This clonotype has just a few counts. One end of the junction varies from germline; a read error may be responsible. V and J are TRBV6-2 or TRBV6-3 and TRBJ2-6, with D perhaps given as TRBD1 or TRBD2 (5 bases each). Germline values: CDR1 MNHEY, CDR2 SVGEGT. This CDR3 has 15 amino acids. This CDR3 reads CASTPRGSGANVPTF. The CDR3 coding sequence is TGTGCCAGCACCCCGAGGGGCTCTGGGGCCAACGTCCCGACTTTC.

Remarks on this clonotype: The junction shows a germline mismatch at one end, possibly a read error. The chain couples TRBV10-3 to TRBJ2-3; D gene ambiguous. CDR3 length equals 13 residues. Germline V gene data show CDR1 as ENHRY and CDR2 as SYGVKD. CDR3 residues: CAVSEKAGDTQYF. In nucleotides, the CDR3 is TGTGCCGTCAGTGAAAAAGCTGGGGATACGCAGTATTTT.